The table lists the clone carrying this T cell receptor beta chain with a few counts. The target antigen is unknown. All donors were healthy Caucasians. This entry is derived from a study of identical twins. Study-wide results and caveats: Alpha sequences out of frame and shared by twins had excess low generation probability. Clonotypes of the beta chain that were abundant in cord blood carried fewer insertions (memory repertoires showed none).

Germline CDR1 SGHAT, CDR2 FQNNGV. CDR3 length equals 13 residues. V was clipped by 0 bases and J by 6 bases, with 9 bases between them. Template switching introduced a universal primer site, and the cDNA bore unique molecular identifiers. A single record per CDR3 protein comes from TCRdb applying MiXCR to the 5' RACE reads. The sample lists 460,000 or so distinct CDR3 sequences, 11% to 15% occurring once. This sample was shared with a second study, whose subject was yellow fever vaccine responses in identical twins.

V and J are TRBV11-2 and TRBJ2-7, with D hard to call. The sequenced sample was CD4+ T cells sorted from blood. This receptor was taken from a woman aged 18-29 years in good health. This chain's CDR3 is CASSLESGFEQYF. The DNA for the CDR3 is TGTGCCAGCAGCTTAGAGTCTGGGTTCGAGCAGTACTTC.